This T cell receptor (beta chain) emerged from a study of identical twins. This CDR3 is built from 15 residues. Deletions cut 3 bases from V and 3 bases from J, with 14 bases between. The germline gives CDR1 SGHNT, CDR2 YYREEE (reference sequence). TCRdb used MiXCR to reprocess the 5' RACE reads, holding one entry per CDR3 protein. The table records about 470,000 distinct CDR3 sequences, about 24% of them present only once. The sample also formed part of further work on T cells expressing NK-cell markers. That source reports: In sorted CD3+CD56+NKG2C+, CD3+CD56+NKG2C- and CD3+CD56-NKG2C+ T cells, TCR beta repertoires were obtained.

This clonotype originated in a woman between 18 and 29 years old in good health. The sample taken for sequencing was CD4+ T cells sorted from blood. This chain uses TRBV5-4 with TRBJ2-3, with D possibly TRBD2 on 6 matching bases. CDR3: CASSSEWEETDTQYF. The CDR3 coding sequence is TGTGCCAGCAGCTCAGAGTGGGAGGAGACAGATACGCAGTATTTT.